This entry is about one TCR beta chain. As yet, its antigen is unknown. This specimen comes from a study of cytomegalovirus exposure and HLA in healthy donors. Whole-study context: Genetic ancestry analysis placed more than 80% of the 300 to 500 donors that were genotyped in the Caucasian-associated cluster.

Trimming removed 0 bases at V and 9 bases at J, with 12 bases between. Germline CDR1 is SGHAT and CDR2 is FQNNGV. There are 14 residues in the CDR3. Primers: 60 Vbeta forward and 13 Jbeta reverse. Using immunoSEQ multiplex PCR, the repertoire was profiled, and TCRdb retains in-frame clones only, with some absent. The table lists more than 200,000 clones. General observations from the study: TCR beta V segments were, for the most part, productive about 87% or about 30% of the time in an earlier analysis. It was in a later analysis that TCR association rates were seen to vary by HLA locus, highest for DRB1 and lowest for HLA-C.

The chain carries TRBV11-2 and TRBJ2-1; possible D gene TRBD1, 5 bases. This clonotype was obtained from a woman aged 30 to 39 in good health and CMV-seropositive. The specimen was PBMCs. CDR3 residues: CASSLEGPSVEQFF. As DNA, the CDR3 is TGTGCCAGCAGCTTAGAGGGGCCGTCGGTTGAGCAGTTCTTC.